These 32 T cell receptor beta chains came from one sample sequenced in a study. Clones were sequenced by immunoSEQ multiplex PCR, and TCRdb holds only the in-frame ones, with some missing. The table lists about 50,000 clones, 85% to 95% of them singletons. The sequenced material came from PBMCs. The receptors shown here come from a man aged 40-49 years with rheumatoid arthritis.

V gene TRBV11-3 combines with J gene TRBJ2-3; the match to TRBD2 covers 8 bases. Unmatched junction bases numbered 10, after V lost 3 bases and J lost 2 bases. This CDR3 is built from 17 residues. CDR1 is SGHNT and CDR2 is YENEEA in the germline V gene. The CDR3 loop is CASSFSGERGYTDTQYF. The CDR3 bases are TGTGCCAGCAGCTTTAGCGGGGAGCGGGGATACACAGATACGCAGTATTTT.

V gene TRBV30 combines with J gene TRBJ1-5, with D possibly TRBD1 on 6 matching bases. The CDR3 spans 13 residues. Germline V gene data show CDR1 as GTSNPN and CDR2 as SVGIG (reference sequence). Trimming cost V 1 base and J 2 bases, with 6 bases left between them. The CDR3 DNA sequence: TGTGCCTGGAGTGACAGGGGCAATCAGCCCCAGCATTTT. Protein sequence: CAWSDRGNQPQHF. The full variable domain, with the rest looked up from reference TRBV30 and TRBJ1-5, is SQTIHQWPATLVQPVGSPLSLECTVEGTSNPNLYWYRQAAGRGLQLLFYSVGIGQISSEVPQNLSASRPQDRQFILSSKKLLLSDSGFYLCAWSDRGNQPQHFGDGTRLSIL.

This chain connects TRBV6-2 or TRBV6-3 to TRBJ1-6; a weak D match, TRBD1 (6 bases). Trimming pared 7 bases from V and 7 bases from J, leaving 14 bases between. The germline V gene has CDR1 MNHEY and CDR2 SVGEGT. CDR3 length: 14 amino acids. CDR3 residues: CASTPRGRNSPLHF. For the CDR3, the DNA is TGTGCCAGCACCCCCAGGGGAAGAAATTCACCCCTCCACTTT.

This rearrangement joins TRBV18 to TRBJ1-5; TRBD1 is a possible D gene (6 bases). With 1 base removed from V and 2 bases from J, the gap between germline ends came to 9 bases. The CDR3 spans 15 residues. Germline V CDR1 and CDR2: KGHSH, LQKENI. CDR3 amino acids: CASSPQGGGNQPQHF. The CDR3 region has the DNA TGTGCCAGCTCACCACAAGGGGGGGGCAATCAGCCCCAGCATTTT.

DNA for the CDR3: TGTGCCAGCAGCGCGACAGGGGGCCGGGAGACCCAGTACTTC. It yields the protein CASSATGGRETQYF. This chain joins TRBV9 and TRBJ2-5; 10 positions match TRBD1. The CDR3 totals 14 residues. Germline CDR1 is SGDLS and CDR2 is YYNGEE. The ends lost 3 bases at V and 5 bases at J; junction bases unmatched: 4.

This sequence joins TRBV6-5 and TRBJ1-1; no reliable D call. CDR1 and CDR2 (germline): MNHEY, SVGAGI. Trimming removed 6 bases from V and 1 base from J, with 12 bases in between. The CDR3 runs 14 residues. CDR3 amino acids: CASRPTLSNTEAFF. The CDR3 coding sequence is TGTGCCAGCAGGCCGACACTTTCGAACACTGAAGCTTTCTTT.

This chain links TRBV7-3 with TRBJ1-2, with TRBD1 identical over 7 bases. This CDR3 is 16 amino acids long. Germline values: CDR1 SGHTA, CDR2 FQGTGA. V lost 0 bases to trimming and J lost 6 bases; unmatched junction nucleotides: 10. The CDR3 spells CASSLTVPAGGNGYTF. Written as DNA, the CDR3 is TGTGCCAGCAGCTTAACGGTCCCGGCAGGGGGTAATGGCTACACCTTC.

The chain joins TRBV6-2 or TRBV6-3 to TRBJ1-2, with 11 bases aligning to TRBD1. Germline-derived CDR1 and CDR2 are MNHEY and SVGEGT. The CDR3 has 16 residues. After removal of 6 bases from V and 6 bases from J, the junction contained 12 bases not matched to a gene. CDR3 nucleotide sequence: TGTGCCAGCAGCTCTGCCCGGGACAGGGGGAGGAATGGCTACACCTTC. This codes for CASSSARDRGRNGYTF.

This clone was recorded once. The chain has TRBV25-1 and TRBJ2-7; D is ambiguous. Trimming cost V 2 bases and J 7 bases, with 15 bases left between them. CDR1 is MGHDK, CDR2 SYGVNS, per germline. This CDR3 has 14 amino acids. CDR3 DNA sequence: TGTGCCAGCAGTGAAGGGTCAGGTCGCGCAGAGCAGTACTTC. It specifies CASSEGSGRAEQYF.

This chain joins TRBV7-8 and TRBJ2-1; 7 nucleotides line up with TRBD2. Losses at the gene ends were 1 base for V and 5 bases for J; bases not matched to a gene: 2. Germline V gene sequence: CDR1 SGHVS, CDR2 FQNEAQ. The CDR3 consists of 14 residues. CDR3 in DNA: TGTGCCAGCAGCTTAGGGGGGGGGAACAATGAGCAGTTCTTC. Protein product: CASSLGGGNNEQFF.

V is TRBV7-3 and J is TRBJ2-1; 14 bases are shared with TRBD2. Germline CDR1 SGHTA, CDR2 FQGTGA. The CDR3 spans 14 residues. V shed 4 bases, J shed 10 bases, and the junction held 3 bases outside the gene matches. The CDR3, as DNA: TGTGCCAGCAGCTCGGGACTAGCGGGGGAGGAGCAGTTCTTC. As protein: CASSSGLAGEEQFF.

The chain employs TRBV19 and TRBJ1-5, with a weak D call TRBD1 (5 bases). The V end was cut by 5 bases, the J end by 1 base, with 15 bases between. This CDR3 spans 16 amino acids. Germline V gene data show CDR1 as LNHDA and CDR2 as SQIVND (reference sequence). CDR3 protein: CASSPGGAESNQPQHF. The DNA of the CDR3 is TGTGCCAGTAGTCCTGGTGGGGCGGAGAGCAATCAGCCCCAGCATTTT.

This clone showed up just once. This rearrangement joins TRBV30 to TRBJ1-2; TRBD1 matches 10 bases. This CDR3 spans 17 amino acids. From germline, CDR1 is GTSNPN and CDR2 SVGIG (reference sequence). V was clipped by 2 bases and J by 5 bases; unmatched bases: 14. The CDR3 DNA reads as TGTGCCTGGAGTAAGAGATACCGGGACAGGGGCGAATATGGCTACACCTTC. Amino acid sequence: CAWSKRYRDRGEYGYTF.

The DNA of the CDR3 is TGCGCCAGCAGCCAAGAGGTGGCTAGCGGGAGGGCCGTGGGAGAGACCCAGTACTTC. It yields the protein CASSQEVASGRAVGETQYF. The V call is TRBV4-1, the J call TRBJ2-5, with 12 bases matching TRBD2. Germline-derived CDR1 and CDR2 are MGHRA and YSYEKL. V dropped 0 bases and J dropped 4; count of bases not matched to a gene: 12. The CDR3 is 19 amino acids.

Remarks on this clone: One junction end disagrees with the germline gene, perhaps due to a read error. CDR3 DNA: TGTGCCAGCAACTTAGGGTTTTCGGAGACCCAGTACTTC. It is translated as CASNLGFSETQYF. This rearrangement joins TRBV7-2 to TRBJ2-5; no definite D call. The CDR3 consists of 13 residues. Germline values: CDR1 SGHTA, CDR2 FQGNSA.

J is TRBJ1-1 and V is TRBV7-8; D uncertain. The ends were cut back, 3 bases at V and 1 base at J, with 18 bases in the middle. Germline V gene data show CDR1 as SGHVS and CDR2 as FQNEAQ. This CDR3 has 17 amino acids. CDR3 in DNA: TGTGCCAGCAGCTTGTTACCCCAGGATTGGGCGAACACTGAAGCTTTCTTT. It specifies CASSLLPQDWANTEAFF.

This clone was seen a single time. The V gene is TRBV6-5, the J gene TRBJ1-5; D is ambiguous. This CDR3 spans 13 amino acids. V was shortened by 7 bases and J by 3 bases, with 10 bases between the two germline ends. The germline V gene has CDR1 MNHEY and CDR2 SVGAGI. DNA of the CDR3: TGTGCCAGCAATCAGCCGCACAATCAGCCCCAGCATTTT. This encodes CASNQPHNQPQHF.

The CDR3 sequence: CASSYSSGPGNTIYF. CDR3 sequence (DNA): TGTGCCAGCAGTTACTCGAGCGGGCCCGGAAACACCATATATTTT. This chain uses TRBV6-5 with TRBJ1-3; D gene ambiguous. This CDR3 comprises 15 residues. The V gene lost 0 bases and the J gene lost 4 bases, with 10 bases spanning the gap. The germline V gene has CDR1 MNHEY and CDR2 SVGAGI.

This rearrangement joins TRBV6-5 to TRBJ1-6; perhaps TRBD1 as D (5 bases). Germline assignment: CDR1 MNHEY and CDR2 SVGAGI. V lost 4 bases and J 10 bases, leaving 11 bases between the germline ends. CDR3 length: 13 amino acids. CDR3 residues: CASSWGVGSPLHF. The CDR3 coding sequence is TGTGCCAGCAGTTGGGGGGTAGGATCACCCCTCCACTTT.

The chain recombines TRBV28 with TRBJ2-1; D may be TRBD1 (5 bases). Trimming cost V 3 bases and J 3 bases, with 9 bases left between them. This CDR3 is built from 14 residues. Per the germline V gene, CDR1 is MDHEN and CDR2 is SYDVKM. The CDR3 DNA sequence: TGTGCCAGCAGTTTCCGACAGAACTACAATGAGCAGTTCTTC. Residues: CASSFRQNYNEQFF.

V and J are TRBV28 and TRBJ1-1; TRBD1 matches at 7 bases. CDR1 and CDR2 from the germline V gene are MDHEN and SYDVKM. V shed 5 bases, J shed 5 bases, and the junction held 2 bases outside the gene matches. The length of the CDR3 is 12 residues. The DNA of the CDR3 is TGTGCCAGCAGTCGGACAGGTACTGAAGCTTTCTTT. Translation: CASSRTGTEAFF.

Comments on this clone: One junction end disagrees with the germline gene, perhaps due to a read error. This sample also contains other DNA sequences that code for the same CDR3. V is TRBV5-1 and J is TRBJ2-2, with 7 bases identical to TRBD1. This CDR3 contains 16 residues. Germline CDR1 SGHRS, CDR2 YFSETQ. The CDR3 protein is CASSLTGTANTGELFF. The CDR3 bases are TGCGCTAGCAGCTTAACCGGGACAGCGAACACCGGGGAGCTGTTTTTT.

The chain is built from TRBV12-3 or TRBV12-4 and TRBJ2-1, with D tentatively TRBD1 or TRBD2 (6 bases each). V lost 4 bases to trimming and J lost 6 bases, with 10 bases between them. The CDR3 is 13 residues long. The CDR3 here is CASSSPGANEQFF. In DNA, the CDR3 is TGTGCCAGCAGTTCCCCGGGGGCCAATGAGCAGTTCTTC.

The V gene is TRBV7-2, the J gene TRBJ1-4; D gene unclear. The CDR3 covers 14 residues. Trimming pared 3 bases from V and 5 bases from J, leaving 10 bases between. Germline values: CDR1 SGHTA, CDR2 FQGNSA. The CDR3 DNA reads TGTGCCAGCAGCTTGAGGTCCGGGAATGAAAAACTGTTTTTT. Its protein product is CASSLRSGNEKLFF.

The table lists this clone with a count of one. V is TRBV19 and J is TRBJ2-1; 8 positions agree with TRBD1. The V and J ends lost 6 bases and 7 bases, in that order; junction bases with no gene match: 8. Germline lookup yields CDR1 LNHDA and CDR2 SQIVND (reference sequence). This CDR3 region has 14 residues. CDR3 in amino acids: CASRIQGARNEQFF. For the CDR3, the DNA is TGTGCCAGTAGGATTCAGGGGGCGAGAAATGAGCAGTTCTTC.

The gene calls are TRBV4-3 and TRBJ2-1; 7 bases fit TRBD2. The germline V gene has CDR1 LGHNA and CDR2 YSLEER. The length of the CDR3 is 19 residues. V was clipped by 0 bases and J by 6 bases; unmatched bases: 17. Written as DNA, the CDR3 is TGCGCCAGCAGCCAAGAGGTGGCCTTTTCGGGACTACCCGGCAATGAGCAGTTCTTC. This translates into CASSQEVAFSGLPGNEQFF.

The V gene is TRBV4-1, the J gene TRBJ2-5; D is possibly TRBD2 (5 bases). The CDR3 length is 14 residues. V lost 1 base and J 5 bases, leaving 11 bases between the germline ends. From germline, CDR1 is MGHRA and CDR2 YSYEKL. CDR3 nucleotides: TGCGCCAGCAGCCAAGTCGGGATCGGGGAGACCCAGTACTTC. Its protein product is CASSQVGIGETQYF.

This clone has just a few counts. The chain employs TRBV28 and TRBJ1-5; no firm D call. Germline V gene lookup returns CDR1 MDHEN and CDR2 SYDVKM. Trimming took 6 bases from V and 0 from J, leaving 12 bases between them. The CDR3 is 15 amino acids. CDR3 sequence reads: CASSPGGFSNQPQHF. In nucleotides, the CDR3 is TGTGCCAGCAGCCCCGGTGGATTTAGCAATCAGCCCCAGCATTTT.

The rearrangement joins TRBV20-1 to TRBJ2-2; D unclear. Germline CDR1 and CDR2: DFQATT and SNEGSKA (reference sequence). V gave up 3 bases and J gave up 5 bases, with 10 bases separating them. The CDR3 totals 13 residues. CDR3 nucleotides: TGCAGTGCTAGTTCGACCGCTACCGGGGAGCTGTTTTTT. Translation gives CSASSTATGELFF.

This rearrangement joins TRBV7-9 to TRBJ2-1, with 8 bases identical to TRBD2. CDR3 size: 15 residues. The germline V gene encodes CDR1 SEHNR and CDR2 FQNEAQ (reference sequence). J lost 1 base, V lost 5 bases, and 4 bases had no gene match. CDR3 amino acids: CASSISGASYNEQFF. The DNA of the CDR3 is TGTGCCAGCAGCATTAGCGGGGCTTCCTACAATGAGCAGTTCTTC.

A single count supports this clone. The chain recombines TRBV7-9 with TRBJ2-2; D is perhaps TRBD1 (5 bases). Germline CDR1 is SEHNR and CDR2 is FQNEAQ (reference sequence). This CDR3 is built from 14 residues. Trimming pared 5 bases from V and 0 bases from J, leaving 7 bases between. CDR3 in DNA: TGTGCCAGCAGCCCGACAGCGAACACCGGGGAGCTGTTTTTT. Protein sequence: CASSPTANTGELFF. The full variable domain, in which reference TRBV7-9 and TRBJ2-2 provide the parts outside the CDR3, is DTGVSQNPRHKITKRGQNVTFRCDPISEHNRLYWYRQTLGQGPEFLTYFQNEAQLEKSRLLSDRFSAERPKGSFSTLEIQRTEQGDSAMYLCASSPTANTGELFFGEGSRLTVL.

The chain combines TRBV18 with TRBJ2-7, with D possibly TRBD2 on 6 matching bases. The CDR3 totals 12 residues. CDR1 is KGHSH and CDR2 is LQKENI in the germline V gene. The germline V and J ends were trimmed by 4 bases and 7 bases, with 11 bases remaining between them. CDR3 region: CASSLGGTEQYF. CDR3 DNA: TGTGCCAGCTCACTAGGTGGGACTGAGCAGTACTTC. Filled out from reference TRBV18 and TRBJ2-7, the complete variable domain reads NAGVMQNPRHLVRRRGQEARLRCSPMKGHSHVYWYRQLPEEGLKFMVYLQKENIIDESGMPKERFSAEFPKEGPSILRIQQVVRGDSAAYFCASSLGGTEQYFGPGTRLTVT.